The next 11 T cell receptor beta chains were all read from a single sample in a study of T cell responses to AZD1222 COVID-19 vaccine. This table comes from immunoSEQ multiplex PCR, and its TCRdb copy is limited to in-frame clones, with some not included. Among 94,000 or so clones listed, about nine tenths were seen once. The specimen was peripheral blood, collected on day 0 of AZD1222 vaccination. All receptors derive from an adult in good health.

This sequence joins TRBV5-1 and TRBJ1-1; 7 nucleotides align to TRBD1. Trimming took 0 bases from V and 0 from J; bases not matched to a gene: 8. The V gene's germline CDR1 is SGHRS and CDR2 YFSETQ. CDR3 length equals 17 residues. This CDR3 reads CASSLDGQALLNTEAFF. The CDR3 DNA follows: TGCGCCAGCAGCTTGGATGGACAGGCCCTCCTGAACACTGAAGCTTTCTTT.

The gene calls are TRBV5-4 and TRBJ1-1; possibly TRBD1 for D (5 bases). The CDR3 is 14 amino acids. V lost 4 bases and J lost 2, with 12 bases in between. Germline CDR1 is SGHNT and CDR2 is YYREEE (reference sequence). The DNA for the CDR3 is TGTGCCAGCAGCCCTAACCAGGGAAACACTGAAGCTTTCTTT. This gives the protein CASSPNQGNTEAFF.

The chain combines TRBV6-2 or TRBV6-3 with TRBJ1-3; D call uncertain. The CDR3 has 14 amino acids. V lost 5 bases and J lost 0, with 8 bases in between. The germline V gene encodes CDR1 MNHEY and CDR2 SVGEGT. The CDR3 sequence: CASSQPPSGNTIYF. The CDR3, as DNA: TGTGCCAGCAGTCAGCCTCCCTCTGGAAACACCATATATTTT.

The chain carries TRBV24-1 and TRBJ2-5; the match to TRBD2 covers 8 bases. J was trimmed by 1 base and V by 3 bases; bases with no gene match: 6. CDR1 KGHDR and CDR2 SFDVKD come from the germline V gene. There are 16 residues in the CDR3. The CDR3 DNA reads TGTGCCACCAGTGATCCCTTGCGGGAGGCCCAAGAGACCCAGTACTTC. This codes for CATSDPLREAQETQYF.

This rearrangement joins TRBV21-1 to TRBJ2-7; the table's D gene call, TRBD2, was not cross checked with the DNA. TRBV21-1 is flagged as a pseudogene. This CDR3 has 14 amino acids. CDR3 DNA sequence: TGTGCCAGAGGAGGAGGCCCCCTACGCCCCGAGCAGTACTTC. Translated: CARGGGPLRPEQYF.

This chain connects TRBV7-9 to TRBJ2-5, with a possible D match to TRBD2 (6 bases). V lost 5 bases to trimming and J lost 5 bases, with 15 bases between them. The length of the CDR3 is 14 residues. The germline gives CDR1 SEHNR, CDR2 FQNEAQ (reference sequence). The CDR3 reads CASSRDSQTETQYF. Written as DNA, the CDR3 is TGTGCCAGCAGCCGGGACTCGCAAACGGAGACCCAGTACTTC.

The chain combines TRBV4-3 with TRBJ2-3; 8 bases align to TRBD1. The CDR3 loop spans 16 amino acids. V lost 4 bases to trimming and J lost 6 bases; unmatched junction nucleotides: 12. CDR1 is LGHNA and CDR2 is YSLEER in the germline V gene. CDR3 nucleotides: TGCGCCAGCAGCCGCGCAGGGGGCGACTTCCGGGATACGCAGTATTTT. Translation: CASSRAGGDFRDTQYF.

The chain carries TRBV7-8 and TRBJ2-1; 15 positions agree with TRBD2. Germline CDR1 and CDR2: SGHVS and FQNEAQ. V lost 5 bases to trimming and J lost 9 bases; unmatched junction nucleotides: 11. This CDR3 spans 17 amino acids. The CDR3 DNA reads TGTGCCAGCAGCCCACGCAGGACTAGCGGGAGGGCGCTTGAGCAGTTCTTC. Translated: CASSPRRTSGRALEQFF.

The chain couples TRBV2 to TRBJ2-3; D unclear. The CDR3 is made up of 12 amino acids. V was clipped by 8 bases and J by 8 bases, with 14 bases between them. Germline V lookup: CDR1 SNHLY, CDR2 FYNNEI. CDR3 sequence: CASLREQATQYF. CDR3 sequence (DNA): TGTGCCAGCTTGAGAGAACAAGCTACGCAGTATTTT.

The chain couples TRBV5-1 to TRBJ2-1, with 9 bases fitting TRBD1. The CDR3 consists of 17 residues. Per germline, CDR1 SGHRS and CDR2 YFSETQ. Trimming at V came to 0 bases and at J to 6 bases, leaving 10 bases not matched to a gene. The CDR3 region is CASSLGGSGTGLNEQFF. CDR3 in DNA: TGCGCCAGCAGCTTGGGAGGCTCCGGGACAGGGCTCAATGAGCAGTTCTTC.

The CDR3 region has the DNA TGCGCCAGCAGCCAAGCTTTAGCGGGGGCAGAGCAGTACTTC. As protein: CASSQALAGAEQYF. The chain links TRBV4-1 to TRBJ2-7, with 9 bases identical to TRBD2. Germline V gene sequence: CDR1 MGHRA, CDR2 YSYEKL. The CDR3 runs to 14 residues. V lost 1 base and J lost 7; bases outside the gene matches: 5.